This T cell receptor (beta chain) was sequenced for a study of blood T cell repertoires in COVID-19. Whole-study context: There were acute and convalescent COVID-19 samples, and they came from the United States, Italy and Spain. Sample material is recorded as cDNA or gDNA derived from T cells, B-cell-depleted T cells, or PBMCs.

The assay was immunoSEQ multiplex PCR, and TCRdb's table has in-frame clones only and misses some. Among approximately 440,000 clones, about 87% were seen once, and the ten largest hold over 9.5%. Seattle's cohort entered during active infection and was followed longitudinally. This CDR3 is built from 15 residues. Germline CDR1 is MGHDK and CDR2 is SYGVNS. Trimming cost V 1 base and J 5 bases; bases outside gene matches: 6. The V and J genes are TRBV25-1 and TRBJ2-3, with 7 bases matching TRBD2. The specimen sequenced was peripheral blood. The sequence was obtained from a woman in her forties or fifties with COVID-19, enrolled during active disease. The CDR3 DNA sequence: TGTGCCAGCAGTGAATCCGGGACTATAGGAGATACGCAGTATTTT. This translates into CASSESGTIGDTQYF.